This entry lists 16 T cell receptor beta chains sequenced from one sample in a study of T cell repertoires in cytomegalovirus infection. TCRdb used MiXCR to reprocess the reads, holding one entry per CDR3 protein. The sample has about 460,000 distinct CDR3 sequences, around 11% seen once. Sequencing was carried out using PBMCs. The receptors derive from a human donor in good health (CMV status not recorded). Some clones in this sample may be carry-over from other donors' samples.

At least ten counts were recorded for this clonotype. The V call is TRBV5-4, the J call TRBJ1-1, with 7 bases lining up with TRBD1. V dropped 3 bases and J dropped 6; count of bases not matched to a gene: 5. This CDR3 comprises 13 residues. CDR1 SGHNT and CDR2 YYREEE come from the germline V gene (reference sequence). CDR3: CASSWDSKSEAFF. CDR3 bases: TGTGCCAGCAGCTGGGACAGTAAATCTGAAGCTTTCTTT.

The chain employs TRBV13 and TRBJ2-3; 11 positions agree with TRBD2. CDR1 PRHDT and CDR2 FYEKMQ come from the germline V gene (reference sequence). The V segment lost 5 bases and the J segment 4 bases; nucleotides outside the gene matches: 11. This CDR3 comprises 17 residues. This chain's CDR3 is CASSSRVTSGESDTQYF. The CDR3 DNA follows: TGTGCCAGCAGCAGCCGGGTGACTAGCGGGGAGTCAGATACGCAGTATTTT.

This clonotype has a count of ten or more. This CDR3 fails to terminate in the conserved phenylalanine or tryptophan, so it likely reflects a read error. The DNA is omitted, as the CDR3 cannot be located on it reliably, and the CDR3 follows TCRdb's listing. V gene TRBV12-3 or TRBV12-4 combines with J gene TRBJ2-5; whether TRBD2, the table's D call, matches the DNA was not checked. Counting both end residues, the CDR3 totals 12 amino acids. The CDR3 is CASSLGLAGVSL.

In its sample, this clonotype was seen many times. The genes are TRBV27 and TRBJ1-1; TRBD1 matches at 11 bases. Trimming cost V 4 bases and J 4 bases; bases outside gene matches: 2. This CDR3 is 14 amino acids long. Germline CDR1 reads MNHEY; CDR2 reads SMNVEV (reference sequence). CDR3 sequence: CASSYGTGGTEAFF. CDR3 coding DNA: TGTGCCAGCAGTTACGGGACAGGGGGCACTGAAGCTTTCTTT.

This clonotype was counted many times. The gene calls are TRBV7-8 and TRBJ1-1; 7 bases align to TRBD1. The CDR3 is 15 amino acids. J lost 3 bases, V lost 5 bases, and 9 bases had no gene match. Germline V gives CDR1 SGHVS, CDR2 FQNEAQ. CDR3 nucleotides: TGTGCCAGCAGCCTAGGAGGACAGGTCTACACTGAAGCTTTCTTT. Translation: CASSLGGQVYTEAFF.

In this sample, this clonotype turned up a few times. V and J are TRBV27 and TRBJ1-6, with D possibly matching TRBD1 (6 bases). Trimming took 5 bases from V and 4 from J, leaving 12 bases between them. This CDR3 is 15 amino acids long. Germline V gene sequence: CDR1 MNHEY, CDR2 SMNVEV (reference sequence). The CDR3 DNA is TGTGCCAGCAGTGAACTTCAGGGGTATAATTCACCCCTCCACTTT. Translating it yields CASSELQGYNSPLHF.

The V and J genes are TRBV19 and TRBJ2-1; TRBD2 is a possible D gene (6 bases). This CDR3 has 15 amino acids. Trimming took 1 base from V and 2 from J, leaving 9 bases between them. In germline, CDR1 is LNHDA, CDR2 SQIVND (reference sequence). In nucleotides, the CDR3 is TGTGCCAGTAGTATAGCGGGAGAAACCTACAATGAGCAGTTCTTC. It is translated as CASSIAGETYNEQFF.

The table lists this clonotype with many counts. The CDR3 protein is CASTPTAASYEQYF. CDR3 nucleotide sequence: TGTGCCAGCACCCCGACAGCGGCCTCCTACGAGCAGTACTTC. The V gene is TRBV6-1, the J gene TRBJ2-7, with D possibly called TRBD1 or TRBD2 (5 bases each). V gave up 7 bases and J gave up 0 bases, with 13 bases separating them. The CDR3 runs 14 residues. Germline V gives CDR1 MNHNS, CDR2 SASEGT.

V gene TRBV15 combines with J gene TRBJ2-5, with D possibly matching TRBD2 (6 bases). V shed 0 bases and J shed 14 bases, with 16 bases lying between them. Germline V lookup: CDR1 LNHNV, CDR2 YYDKDF (reference sequence). The CDR3 spans 13 residues. The CDR3 is CATSRDRKTSPYF. The CDR3 bases are TGTGCCACCAGCAGAGATCGTAAAACTAGCCCTTACTTC.

This clonotype was recorded a few times. This chain links TRBV24-1 with TRBJ2-7; tentative D call: TRBD2 (6 bases). This CDR3 spans 14 amino acids. Looked up from germline, CDR1 is KGHDR and CDR2 is SFDVKD. V was cut by 2 bases and J by 6 bases, with 13 bases left in between. The CDR3 protein is CATSDSTSPTEQYF. The CDR3 DNA reads TGTGCCACCAGTGATTCTACTAGCCCTACCGAGCAGTACTTC.

Many counts were recorded for this clonotype. The CDR3 bases are TGTGCCATCAGTGAGTCGACAGGCGTAAGTGAAAAACTGTTTTTT. This sequence encodes CAISESTGVSEKLFF. The chain couples TRBV10-3 to TRBJ1-4; possible D gene TRBD1, 6 bases. The CDR3 length is 15 residues. The V end lost 0 bases, the J end lost 7 bases, and 12 bases lay between the germline ends. Per germline, CDR1 ENHRY and CDR2 SYGVKD.

Many counts were recorded for this clonotype. For the CDR3, the DNA is TGTGCCAGCAGCCCTCGTGCGAGGGACCCCTACAATGAGCAGTTCTTC. This translates into CASSPRARDPYNEQFF. The chain is built from TRBV13 and TRBJ2-1, with D possibly being TRBD1 or TRBD2 (5 bases each). The CDR3 contains 16 residues. V was pared by 5 bases and J by 2 bases, with 16 bases between. The germline V gene encodes CDR1 PRHDT and CDR2 FYEKMQ (reference sequence).

This clonotype turned up a few times. This chain joins TRBV5-4 and TRBJ2-2, with 10 positions matching TRBD1. This CDR3 comprises 17 residues. The V gene end was trimmed by 4 bases and the J gene end by 0 bases; junction bases not matched to a gene: 6. CDR1 and CDR2 (germline): SGHNT, YYREEE (reference sequence). This chain's CDR3 is CASSPLGQGANTGELFF. CDR3 DNA sequence: TGTGCCAGCAGCCCGTTAGGACAGGGGGCGAACACCGGGGAGCTGTTTTTT.

This clonotype has ten or more counts. V is TRBV5-4 and J is TRBJ1-1; TRBD1 is a possible D gene (6 bases). The germline gives CDR1 SGHNT, CDR2 YYREEE (reference sequence). The V gene lost 5 bases and the J gene lost 5 bases, with 10 bases spanning the gap. The CDR3 is made up of 12 amino acids. The CDR3 here is CASRRGGTEAFF. The CDR3 DNA reads as TGTGCCAGCAGGAGGGGGGGTACTGAAGCTTTCTTT.

Only a few counts were recorded for this clonotype. The chain has TRBV20-1 and TRBJ2-2; D tentatively fits TRBD1 or TRBD2 (5 bases each). With 5 bases removed from V and 5 bases from J, the gap between germline ends came to 21 bases. Germline V CDR1 and CDR2: DFQATT, SNEGSKA (reference sequence). CDR3 length: 16 residues. CDR3 in DNA: TGCAGTGCTGCCAATGGAATCTCGGGGCGAACCGGGGAGCTGTTTTTT. Protein sequence: CSAANGISGRTGELFF.

Remarks on this clonotype: It may be a read error: a sequence one base away is much more abundant. The genes are TRBV19 and TRBJ1-5; perhaps TRBD1 as D (5 bases). This CDR3 is built from 14 residues. Germline CDR1 and CDR2: LNHDA and SQIVND (reference sequence). The germline V and J ends were trimmed by 5 bases and 5 bases, with 13 bases remaining between them. Written as DNA, the CDR3 is TGTGCCAGTAGTGCTCCAGGGATTTATCAGCCCCAGCATTTT. This sequence encodes CASSAPGIYQPQHF.